This entry describes one TCR beta chain. The data are from a study of T-cell reconstitution after alpha-beta-depleted transplantation in children. Germline CDR1 is SGDLS and CDR2 is YYNGEE. The CDR3 runs to 15 residues. V was pared by 0 bases and J by 8 bases, with 7 bases of the junction left unmatched. Unique molecular identifiers were used in preparing the TCRbeta library. TCRdb re-called the PCR reads through MiXCR, storing one row per CDR3 protein. The sample records hundreds of thousands of distinct CDR3 sequences, approximately 12% being singletons. This receptor was obtained from a male patient between 5 and 17 years old who had a stem cell transplant for acute myeloid leukemia, so the T cells may come from the graft donor. The source material was PBMCs, mostly from graft donor cells, sampled 360 days after TCRalphabeta/CD19-depleted stem cell transplant. The rearrangement links TRBV9 to TRBJ2-1; 8 bases agree with TRBD2. The CDR3 DNA reads as TGTGCCAGCAGCGTAGCGAGCGGGAGCGGCTATGAGCAGTTCTTC. This codes for CASSVASGSGYEQFF. The full variable domain, rest sourced from reference TRBV9 and TRBJ2-1, is DSGVTQTPKHLITATGQRVTLRCSPRSGDLSVYWYQQSLDQGLQFLIQYYNGEERAKGNILERFSAQQFPDLHSELNLSSLELGDSALYFCASSVASGSGYEQFFGPGTRLTVL.